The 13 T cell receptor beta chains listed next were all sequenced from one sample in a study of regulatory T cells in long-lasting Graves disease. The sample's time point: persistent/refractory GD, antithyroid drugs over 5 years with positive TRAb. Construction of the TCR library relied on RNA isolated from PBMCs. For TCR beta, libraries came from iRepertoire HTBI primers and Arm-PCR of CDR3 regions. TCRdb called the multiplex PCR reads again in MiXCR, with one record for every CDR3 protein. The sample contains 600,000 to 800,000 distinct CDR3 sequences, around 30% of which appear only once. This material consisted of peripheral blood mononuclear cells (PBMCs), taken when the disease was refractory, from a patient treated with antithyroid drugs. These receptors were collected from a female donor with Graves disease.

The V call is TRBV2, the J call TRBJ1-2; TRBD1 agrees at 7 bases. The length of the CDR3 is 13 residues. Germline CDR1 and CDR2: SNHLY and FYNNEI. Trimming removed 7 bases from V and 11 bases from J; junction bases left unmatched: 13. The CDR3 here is CASTLDRSNQYTF. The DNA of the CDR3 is TGTGCCAGCACCCTGGACAGGAGCAACCAGTACACCTTC.

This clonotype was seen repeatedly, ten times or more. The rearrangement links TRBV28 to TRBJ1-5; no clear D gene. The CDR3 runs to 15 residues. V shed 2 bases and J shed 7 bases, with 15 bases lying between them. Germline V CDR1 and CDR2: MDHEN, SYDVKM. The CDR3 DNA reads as TGTGCCAGCAGTTTAGTGGTAGCCCCAAAACAGCCCCAGCATTTT. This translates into CASSLVVAPKQPQHF.

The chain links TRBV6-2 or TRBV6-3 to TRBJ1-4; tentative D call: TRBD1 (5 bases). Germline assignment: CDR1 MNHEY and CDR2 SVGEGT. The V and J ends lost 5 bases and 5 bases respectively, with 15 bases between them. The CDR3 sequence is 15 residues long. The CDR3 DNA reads TGTGCCAGCAGTGAATTTCAGGGACCAAATGAAAAACTGTTTTTT. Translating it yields CASSEFQGPNEKLFF.

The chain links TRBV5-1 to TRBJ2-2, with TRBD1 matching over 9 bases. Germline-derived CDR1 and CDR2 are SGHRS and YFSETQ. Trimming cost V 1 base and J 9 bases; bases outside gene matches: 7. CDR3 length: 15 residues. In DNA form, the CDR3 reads TGCGCCAGCAGCTTGACGGACAGGGGAGATAGGGAGCTGTTTTTT. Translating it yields CASSLTDRGDRELFF. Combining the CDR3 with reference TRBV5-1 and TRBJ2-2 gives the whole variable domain KAGVTQTPRYLIKTRGQQVTLSCSPISGHRSVSWYQQTPGQGLQFLFEYFSETQRNKGNFPGRFSGRQFSNSRSEMNVSTLELGDSALYLCASSLTDRGDRELFFGEGSRLTVL.

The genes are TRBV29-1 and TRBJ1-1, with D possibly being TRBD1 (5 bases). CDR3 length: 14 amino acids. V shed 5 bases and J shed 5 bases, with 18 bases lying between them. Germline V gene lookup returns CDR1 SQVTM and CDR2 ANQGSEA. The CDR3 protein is CSVYAVQGGTEAFF. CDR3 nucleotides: TGCAGCGTTTATGCGGTGCAGGGAGGAACTGAAGCTTTCTTT.

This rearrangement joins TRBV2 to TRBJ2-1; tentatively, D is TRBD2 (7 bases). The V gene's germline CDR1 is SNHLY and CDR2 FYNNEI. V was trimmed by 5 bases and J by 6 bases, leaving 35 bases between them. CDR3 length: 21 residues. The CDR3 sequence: CASSSGQWGYGGAHLSNEQFF. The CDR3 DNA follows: TGTGCCAGCAGTTCCGGTCAATGGGGGTATGGGGGGGCTCATTTATCCAATGAGCAGTTCTTC.

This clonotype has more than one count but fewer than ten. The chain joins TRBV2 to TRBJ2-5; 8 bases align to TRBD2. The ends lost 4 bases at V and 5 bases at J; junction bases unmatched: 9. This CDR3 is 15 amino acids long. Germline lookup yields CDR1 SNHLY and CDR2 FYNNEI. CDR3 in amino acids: CASSVGGSGTETQYF. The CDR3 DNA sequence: TGTGCCAGCAGTGTGGGAGGTAGCGGGACGGAGACCCAGTACTTC.

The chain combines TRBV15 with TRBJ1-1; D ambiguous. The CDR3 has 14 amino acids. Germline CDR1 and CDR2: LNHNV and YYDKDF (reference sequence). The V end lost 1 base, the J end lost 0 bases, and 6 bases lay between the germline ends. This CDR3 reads CATSRVLLNTEAFF. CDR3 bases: TGTGCCACCAGCAGAGTCCTGTTGAACACTGAAGCTTTCTTT.

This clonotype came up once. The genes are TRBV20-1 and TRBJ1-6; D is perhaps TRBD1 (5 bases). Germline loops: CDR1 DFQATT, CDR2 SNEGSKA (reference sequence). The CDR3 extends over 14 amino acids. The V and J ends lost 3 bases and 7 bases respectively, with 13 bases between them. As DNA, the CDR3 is TGCAGTGCTAGGGAGGGGACTACCAATTCACCCCTCCACTTT. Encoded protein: CSAREGTTNSPLHF.

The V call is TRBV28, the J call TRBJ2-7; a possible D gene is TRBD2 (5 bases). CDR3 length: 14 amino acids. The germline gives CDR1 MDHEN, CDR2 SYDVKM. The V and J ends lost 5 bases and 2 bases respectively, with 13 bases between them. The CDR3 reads CASSSGRMPYEQYF. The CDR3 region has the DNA TGTGCCAGCAGTAGCGGACGGATGCCCTACGAGCAGTACTTC.

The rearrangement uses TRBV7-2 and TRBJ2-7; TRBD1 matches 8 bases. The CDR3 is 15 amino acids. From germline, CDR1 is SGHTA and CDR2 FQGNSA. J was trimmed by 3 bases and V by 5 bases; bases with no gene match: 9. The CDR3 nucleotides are TGTGCCAGCAGCATTATACAGGGGGAGGTCTACGAGCAGTACTTC. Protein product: CASSIIQGEVYEQYF.

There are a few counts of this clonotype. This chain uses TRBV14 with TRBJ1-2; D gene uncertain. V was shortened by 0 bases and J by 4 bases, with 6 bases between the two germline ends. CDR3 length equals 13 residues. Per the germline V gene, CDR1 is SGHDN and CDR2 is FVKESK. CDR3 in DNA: TGTGCCAGCAGCCAAGAATTTGGCTATGGCTACACCTTC. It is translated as CASSQEFGYGYTF.

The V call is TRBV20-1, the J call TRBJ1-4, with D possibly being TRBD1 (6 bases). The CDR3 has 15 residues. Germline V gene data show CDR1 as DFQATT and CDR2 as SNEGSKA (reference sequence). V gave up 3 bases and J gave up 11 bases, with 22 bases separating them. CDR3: CSASLPVGGADKLFF. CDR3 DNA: TGCAGTGCTAGTTTGCCGGTGGGGGGCGCGGATAAACTGTTTTTT.